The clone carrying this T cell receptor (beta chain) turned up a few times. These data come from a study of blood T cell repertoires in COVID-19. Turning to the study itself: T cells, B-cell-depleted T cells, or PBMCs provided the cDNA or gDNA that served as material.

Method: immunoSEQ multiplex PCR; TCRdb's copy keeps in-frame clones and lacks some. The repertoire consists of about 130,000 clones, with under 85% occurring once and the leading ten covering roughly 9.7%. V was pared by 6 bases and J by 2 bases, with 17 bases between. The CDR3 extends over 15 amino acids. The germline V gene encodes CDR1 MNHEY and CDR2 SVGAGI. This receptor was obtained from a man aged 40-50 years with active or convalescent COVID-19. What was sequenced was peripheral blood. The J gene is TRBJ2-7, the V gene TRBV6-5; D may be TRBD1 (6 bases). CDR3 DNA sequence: TGTGCCAGCAGAAATACAGGGTTGGGAACCTACGAGCAGTACTTC. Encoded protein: CASRNTGLGTYEQYF.